This is a list of T cell receptor beta chains from one sample in a study of human T cells and chemical hapten exposure. TCRdb reanalysed the RACE reads using MiXCR and keeps one entry per CDR3 protein. This sample has 340,000 or so distinct CDR3 sequences, with under 9% found just once. The sample here was whole blood, taken in connection with sensitization to the hapten diphenylcyclopropenone (DPC). The origin of the receptors is a woman aged 18 to 35 with alopecia areata. Some clones in this sample may be carry-over from other donors' samples. Each CDR3 is given with its conserved first and last residue. A D gene is named only where the DNA matches it firmly. Size tells how often a clone was seen (once, few, many) or the class of an expanded clone, and some rows leave it out.

>NA|TRBV12-3/TRBV12-4|TRBJ2-5|13|many
TGTGCCAGCATCCGACAGGGACTGGAGACCCAGTACTTC
CASIRQGLETQYF
>TRBD1|TRBV4-3|TRBJ1-1|15|NA
TGCACCAGCAGCCAAGGACAGGGAATGAACACTGAAGCTTTCTTT
CTSSQGQGMNTEAFF
>NA|TRBV18|TRBJ1-1|14|many
TGTGCCAGCTCACTAGCCGATCGGAATTCTGAAGCTTTCTTT
CASSLADRNSEAFF
>NA|TRBV6-1|TRBJ2-7|13|few
TGTGCCAGCAGTGGCGCGGGGCTGAGCGAGCAGTACTTC
CASSGAGLSEQYF
>TRBD2|TRBV6-1|TRBJ2-3|16|NA
TGTGCCGTCCGAGACTGGGGAGGGAGGATAACAGATACGCAGTATTTT
CAVRDWGGRITDTQYF
>TRBD2|TRBV9|TRBJ2-1|21|NA
TGTGCCAGCAGCCTAACCGATATGACTAGCGGGGGGGTCATAATTAAGAATGAGCAGTTCTTC
CASSLTDMTSGGVIIKNEQFF
>NA|TRBV28|TRBJ2-1|15|many
TGTGCCAGCAGTCCACGGCTGAGCTCCTACAATGAGCAGTTCTTC
CASSPRLSSYNEQFF
>NA|TRBV4-1|TRBJ1-5|20|NA
TGCGCCAGCAGCCAAGACCCCCTCAGGGGTCCTCGCAATAGCAATCAGCCCCAGCATTTT
CASSQDPLRGPRNSNQPQHF
>NA|TRBV21-1|TRBJ2-5|15|NA
TGTGCCAGCAGCAAAAGGGCCCGGGGTTGGGAGACCCAGTACTTC
CASSKRARGWETQYF
>NA|TRBV7-3|TRBJ2-5|16|many
TGTGCCAGCAGCTTAAGCCCAGGAGCGGAACAAGAGACCCAGTACTTC
CASSLSPGAEQETQYF
>NA|TRBV6-2/TRBV6-3|TRBJ2-3|14|NA
TGTGCCAGCAGTCAAGGACTCTTGACAGATACGCAGTATTTT
CASSQGLLTDTQYF
>TRBD2|TRBV6-2/TRBV6-3|TRBJ2-1|17|many
TGTGCCAGCAGTGGTTCACTAGCGCAGAGCTCCTACAATGAGCAGTTCTTC
CASSGSLAQSSYNEQFF
>NA|TRBV3-1|TRBJ1-1|13|NA
TGTGCCAGCCAAACGGGGGGGCGCGGGGAAGCTTTCTTT
CASQTGGRGEAFF
>NA|TRBV9|TRBJ1-3|15|NA
TGTGCCAGCACCAGGACTGCAGCCTCTGGAAACACCATATATTTT
CASTRTAASGNTIYF
>TRBD1|TRBV3-1|TRBJ1-1|15|NA
TGTGCCAGCAGCCACCCCGGGACAGGGATCGCTGAAGCTTTCTTT
CASSHPGTGIAEAFF
>NA|TRBV7-9|TRBJ2-2|15|many
TGTGCCAGCAGCCGTACCGACGGGAACACCGGGGAGCTGTTTTTT
CASSRTDGNTGELFF
>TRBD2|TRBV5-6|TRBJ2-1|17|few
TGTGCCAGCAGCTTGTCCCTAGCGGGGGGTCCGATGCGTGAGCAGTTCTTC
CASSLSLAGGPMREQFF
>NA|TRBV18|TRBJ1-1|15|NA
TGTGCCAGCTCAGGGCAGGGCACTATGAACACTGAAGCTTTCTTT
CASSGQGTMNTEAFF
>NA|TRBV5-1|TRBJ1-1|16|few
TGCGCCAGCAGCCCGGACAGTGACCCGTTGAACACTGAAGCTTTCTTT
CASSPDSDPLNTEAFF
>TRBD2|TRBV7-2|TRBJ2-3|18|NA
TGTGCCAGCAGCCAGAAAACTAGCGGGGCCCTTAGCACAGATACGCAGTATTTT
CASSQKTSGALSTDTQYF
>NA|TRBV2|TRBJ1-1|12|NA
TGTGCCAGCGCGCGCGCGAACACTGAAGCTTTCTTT
CASARANTEAFF
>NA|TRBV7-8|TRBJ2-3|14|many
TGTGCCAGCACCCAGGGGAAGGGCACAGATACGCAGTATTTT
CASTQGKGTDTQYF
>NA|TRBV6-5|TRBJ2-2|18|few
TGTGCCAGCAGTTACCGACCCCCGATAGCGGTGAACACCGGGGAGCTGTTTTTT
CASSYRPPIAVNTGELFF
>NA|TRBV13|TRBJ1-1|13|NA
TGTGCCAGCAGCTTGAGGGGGGACGTTGAAGCTTTCTTT
CASSLRGDVEAFF
>TRBD1|TRBV29-1|TRBJ2-7|16|few
TGCAGCGTTGAAGATCACTCAGGGACAGGATCTGCAGAGCAGTACTTC
CSVEDHSGTGSAEQYF
>TRBD1|TRBV5-6|TRBJ2-1|16|many
TGTGCCAGCAGCCCCCGGACAGGGGAGTCCTACAATGAGCAGTTCTTC
CASSPRTGESYNEQFF
>TRBD2|TRBV13|TRBJ2-3|16|NA
TGTGCCAGCAGCTTAGAGACTAGCGATGGCCCAGATACGCAGTATTTT
CASSLETSDGPDTQYF
>TRBD1|TRBV10-2|TRBJ2-5|14|NA
TGCGCCAGCAACGGACAGGGGGGAGGAGAGACCCAGTACTTC
CASNGQGGGETQYF
>TRBD2|TRBV7-2|TRBJ2-1|13|few
TGTGCCAGCAGCTCGGGACTATCCGATGAGCAGTTCTTC
CASSSGLSDEQFF